Sequencing of this TCR beta chain was carried out in a study of T cells in tuberculosis. Study information: Blood was taken before or within 7 days of anti-tuberculosis therapy.

Findings and caveats of the study: Smaller distances to GMM-specific TCRs suggested their expansion in active tuberculosis.

Some clones are missing from TCRdb's copy, which holds only in-frame ones; the method was immunoSEQ multiplex PCR. Of about 40,000 clones listed, roughly 94% are singletons. On this clone itself: The antigen is not known.

Time point reported: new active TB diagnosis, blood taken before or within 7 days of starting treatment. Active tuberculosis patients were new diagnoses, HIV-seronegative, South African, and aged 18 years or older. This TCR came from an adult with tuberculosis. Here the sequenced sample was PBMCs, taken at tuberculosis diagnosis.

CDR3: CASSSGLNSSPLHF. CDR3 sequence (DNA): TGTGCCAGCAGTTCGGGACTGAATAGTTCACCCCTCCACTTT. This chain connects TRBV28 to TRBJ1-6, with D maybe TRBD1 (5 bases). Germline CDR1 reads MDHEN; CDR2 reads SYDVKM. The CDR3 has 14 amino acids. V was trimmed by 4 bases and J by 9 bases, leaving 13 bases between them.